Shown below are 14 T cell receptor beta chains from a single sample sequenced in a study of T cells in localized non-small cell lung cancer. The assay was immunoSEQ multiplex PCR, and TCRdb's table has in-frame clones only and misses some. Of about 24,000 clones listed, 70% to 90% are singletons. The sequencing used peripheral blood mononuclear cells, collected before any cancer treatment. All receptors come from a woman aged 40 to 75 with stage III lung adenocarcinoma.

The sample holds a few counts of this clone. The rearrangement links TRBV7-9 to TRBJ2-7, with D possibly being TRBD2 (5 bases). V gave up 1 base and J gave up 7 bases, with 8 bases separating them. Germline assignment: CDR1 SEHNR and CDR2 FQNEAQ (reference sequence). The CDR3 runs 12 residues. The CDR3 loop is CASSLGRGEQYF. The CDR3 DNA sequence: TGTGCCAGCAGCTTAGGTCGAGGGGAGCAGTACTTC.

V gene TRBV7-9 combines with J gene TRBJ2-3; D possibly uses TRBD1 or TRBD2 (5 bases each). This CDR3 is built from 15 residues. Per germline, CDR1 SEHNR and CDR2 FQNEAQ (reference sequence). The V and J ends lost 1 base and 1 base respectively, with 9 bases between them. Here the CDR3 DNA reads TGTGCCAGCAGCTTAGTTCGGGGCCGCACAGATACGCAGTATTTT. Its protein is CASSLVRGRTDTQYF.

This chain connects TRBV11-1 to TRBJ2-2; D is possibly TRBD2 (5 bases). The CDR3 spans 15 residues. The V end was cut by 6 bases, the J end by 6 bases, with 17 bases between. CDR1 and CDR2 from the germline V gene are SGHAT and FQDESV (reference sequence). The CDR3 sequence: CASSPRGRVPGELFF. The DNA of the CDR3 is TGTGCCAGCAGTCCTCGGGGAAGGGTACCCGGGGAGCTGTTTTTT.

V and J are TRBV14 and TRBJ1-3; unclear D gene. The CDR3 extends over 15 amino acids. V was shortened by 0 bases and J by 0 bases, with 6 bases between the two germline ends. The germline V gene has CDR1 SGHDN and CDR2 FVKESK. CDR3 amino acids: CASSQERHSGNTIYF. CDR3 DNA: TGTGCCAGCAGCCAAGAACGACACTCTGGAAACACCATATATTTT.

The V call is TRBV6-5, the J call TRBJ2-5, with TRBD2 matching 11 bases. V dropped 5 bases and J dropped 5; count of bases not matched to a gene: 7. The germline gives CDR1 MNHEY, CDR2 SVGAGI. This CDR3 comprises 15 residues. The CDR3 is CASSLSGRAMETQYF. In DNA form, the CDR3 reads TGTGCCAGCAGTCTTAGCGGGAGGGCCATGGAGACCCAGTACTTC.

This clone came up once. The V gene is TRBV10-3, the J gene TRBJ2-5; D is possibly TRBD2 (6 bases). V was clipped by 4 bases and J by 2 bases, with 11 bases between them. CDR3 length: 14 amino acids. CDR1 ENHRY and CDR2 SYGVKD come from the germline V gene. The CDR3 spells CAISGKTSQETQYF. In DNA form, the CDR3 reads TGTGCCATCAGTGGGAAGACTAGTCAAGAGACCCAGTACTTC.

The genes are TRBV30 and TRBJ1-3, with D tentatively TRBD1 (5 bases). Germline V lookup: CDR1 GTSNPN, CDR2 SVGIG (reference sequence). With 0 bases removed from V and 0 bases from J, the gap between germline ends came to 12 bases. This CDR3 comprises 16 residues. The CDR3 DNA reads TGTGCCTGGAGTGTATTCCCAGGGCACTCTGGAAACACCATATATTTT. Amino acid sequence: CAWSVFPGHSGNTIYF.

The chain employs TRBV11-2 and TRBJ2-7; 10 bases line up with TRBD1. This CDR3 spans 17 amino acids. Germline CDR1 SGHAT, CDR2 FQNNGV. Trimming at V came to 2 bases and at J to 2 bases, leaving 9 bases not matched to a gene. Here the CDR3 reads CASSLRWSGTGAYEQYF. Written as DNA, the CDR3 is TGTGCCAGCAGCTTAAGATGGTCCGGGACAGGGGCCTACGAGCAGTACTTC.

This sequence joins TRBV30 and TRBJ1-2; 9 positions agree with TRBD1. Germline lookup yields CDR1 GTSNPN and CDR2 SVGIG (reference sequence). The CDR3 has 15 amino acids. V trimming: 7 bases; J trimming: 4 bases; junction bases outside the gene matches: 13. The chain's CDR3 is CAYQHRDRATYGYTF. CDR3 bases: TGTGCCTACCAACACCGGGACAGGGCAACCTATGGCTACACCTTC.

Worth noting for this clone: At one boundary the junction diverges from the germline segment, which might be a read error. The rearrangement uses TRBV6-5 and TRBJ1-6; 10 bases line up with TRBD1. The CDR3 contains 15 residues. In germline, CDR1 is MNHEY, CDR2 SVGAGI. CDR3 in amino acids: CASSDSTGGNSPLHF. The CDR3 bases are TGTGCCAGCAGTGACTCGACAGGGGGCAATTCACCCCTCCACTTT.

This chain connects TRBV19 to TRBJ1-5; TRBD1 is a possible D gene (5 bases). Germline V CDR1 and CDR2: LNHDA, SQIVND (reference sequence). This CDR3 is 13 amino acids long. Trimming took 7 bases from V and 4 from J, leaving 11 bases between them. CDR3 residues: CASKQDPNQPQHF. The CDR3 bases are TGTGCCAGTAAACAGGACCCGAATCAGCCCCAGCATTTT.

The chain employs TRBV9 and TRBJ2-7; D gene uncertain. Germline CDR1 and CDR2: SGDLS and YYNGEE. V was shortened by 4 bases and J by 5 bases, with 13 bases between the two germline ends. The CDR3 is 13 amino acids. The CDR3 coding sequence is TGTGCCAGCAGCCCCCGGAAGGGCGACGAGCAGTACTTC. It yields the protein CASSPRKGDEQYF.

This chain links TRBV18 with TRBJ2-3; D not resolved. V was shortened by 0 bases and J by 1 base, with 5 bases between the two germline ends. Germline loops: CDR1 KGHSH, CDR2 LQKENI. The CDR3 length is 14 residues. The CDR3 reads CASSPPTRTDTQYF. DNA of the CDR3: TGTGCCAGCTCACCACCGACTCGCACAGATACGCAGTATTTT.

This rearrangement joins TRBV14 to TRBJ2-2; the D is unclear. This CDR3 is built from 13 residues. V was pared by 8 bases and J by 4 bases, with 11 bases between. Germline V lookup: CDR1 SGHDN, CDR2 FVKESK. For the CDR3, the DNA is TGTGCCAGCGGTTACACCTCCACCGGGGAGCTGTTTTTT. This translates into CASGYTSTGELFF.